This TCR beta chain was captured in a study of T cells after yellow fever vaccination. This clonotype was counted between two and nine times. Its antigen is unknown. From germline, CDR1 is MNHEY and CDR2 SVGEGT. CDR3 length: 19 residues. V dropped 0 bases and J dropped 3; count of bases not matched to a gene: 14. TCRdb itself ran the 5' RACE reads through MiXCR, one entry per CDR3 protein. The table lists some 390,000 distinct CDR3 sequences, around 6.5% of them singletons, with approximately 15% in the top ten. Study-wide findings and caveats: Weaker overall, the secondary response nonetheless peaked faster (day 5 versus 15).

The genes are TRBV6-2 or TRBV6-3 and TRBJ2-1; 7 nucleotides agree with TRBD2. The sequence was obtained from a man aged 25 to 45 who received the YFV17D yellow fever vaccine. The sequencing here drew on PBMCs, taken 5 days after the yellow fever booster vaccination. Here the CDR3 reads CASSYSFFSLADLYNEQFF. The CDR3 coding sequence is TGTGCCAGCAGTTACTCCTTCTTTTCTCTAGCGGATCTCTACAATGAGCAGTTCTTC.